The present entry profiles one T cell receptor beta chain with its context. Original handling: Reference gene primer amplification gave nucleated cell count estimates. Profiled with immunoSEQ multiplex PCR; TCRdb holds only in-frame clones, not every one. The V and J calls and clone size are taken from that table; D and trimming were inferred from the DNA. The top ten clones hold roughly 1.9% of a sample with 240,000 or so clones, approximately 83% of them seen once. This record comes from a study of blood T cell repertoires in COVID-19. Study information: Collection of acute and convalescent COVID-19 samples took place in the United States, Italy and Spain.

Trimming left V 1 base short and J 3 bases short, with 9 bases between. The CDR3 runs to 15 residues. From germline, CDR1 is MNHEY and CDR2 SVGAGI. The V call is TRBV6-5, the J call TRBJ1-4; D may be TRBD1 (6 bases). Specimen: peripheral blood. The source is a man aged 25 to 40 who had recovered from COVID-19. The CDR3 protein is CASSYFGTPNEKLFF. In DNA, the CDR3 is TGTGCCAGCAGTTACTTCGGGACACCTAATGAAAAACTGTTTTTT.